This T cell receptor (beta chain) was sequenced in a study of T-cell reconstitution after alpha-beta-depleted transplantation in children. Findings and limits, study-wide: Newly generated T cells supplied most T-cell counts and diversity one year post-transplant. Alpha-beta T cells present about two months after transplant were reported to originate from several hundred expanded graft clones. The study traced high day-60 TCRbeta diversity in some patients to surviving recipient T cells and thymic progenitors.

The CDR3 runs to 16 residues. Germline CDR1 reads SGHRS; CDR2 reads YFSETQ. Trimming took 4 bases from V and 7 from J; bases not matched to a gene: 6. This clonotype was found many times. What it recognizes is unknown. This sample's TCRbeta library carried unique molecular identifier barcodes. Each CDR3 protein gets one entry after TCRdb re-called the PCR reads with MiXCR. The table records roughly 110,000 distinct CDR3 sequences, about 9.3% of them present only once. The TCR sequence derives from a boy aged 2 to 9 with acute lymphoblastic leukemia, due to receive a stem cell transplant. The source was PBMCs, collected before TCRalphabeta/CD19-depleted stem cell transplant. The rearrangement joins TRBV5-1 to TRBJ2-2; 14 bases are a match to TRBD2. CDR3 amino acids: CASSGGTSGRLGELFF. The CDR3 bases are TGCGCCAGCAGCGGCGGGACTAGCGGGAGACTCGGGGAGCTGTTTTTT.